This record covers a single TCR beta chain. This specimen comes from a study of control samples from healthy donors and cancer patients. The repertoire was sequenced with immunoSEQ multiplex PCR; TCRdb's copy has only in-frame clones and lacks some. Here the sample spans about 120,000 clones, roughly 90% being singletons. The germline V gene has CDR1 MNHEY and CDR2 SMNVEV (reference sequence). The CDR3 is made up of 13 amino acids. The V end lost 5 bases, the J end lost 3 bases, and 11 bases lay between the germline ends. Input material: blood. The sequence was obtained from a man between 18 and 35 years old in good health. V gene TRBV27 combines with J gene TRBJ2-7; tentatively, D is TRBD1 or TRBD2 (5 bases each). CDR3 DNA: TGTGCCAGCAGTATTCGGGACGGCTACGAGCAGTACTTC. As protein: CASSIRDGYEQYF.